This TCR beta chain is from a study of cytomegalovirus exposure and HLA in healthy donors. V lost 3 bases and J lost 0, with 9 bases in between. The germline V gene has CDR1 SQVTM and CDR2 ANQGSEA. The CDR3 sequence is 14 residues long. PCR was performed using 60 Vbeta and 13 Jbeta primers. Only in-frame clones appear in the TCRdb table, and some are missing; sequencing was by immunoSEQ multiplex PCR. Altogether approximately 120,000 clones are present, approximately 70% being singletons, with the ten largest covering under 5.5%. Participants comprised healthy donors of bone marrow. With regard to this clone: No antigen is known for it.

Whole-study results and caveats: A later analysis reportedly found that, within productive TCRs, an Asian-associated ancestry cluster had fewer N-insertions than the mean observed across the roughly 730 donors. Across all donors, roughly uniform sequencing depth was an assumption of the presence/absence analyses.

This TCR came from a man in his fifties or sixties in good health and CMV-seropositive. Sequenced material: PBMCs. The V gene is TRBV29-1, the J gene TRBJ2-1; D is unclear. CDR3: CSVDHSSSYNEQFF. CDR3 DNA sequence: TGCAGCGTTGACCACAGCAGCTCCTACAATGAGCAGTTCTTC.